The rows below give T cell receptor beta chains drawn from one sample of a study of blood T cell repertoires in COVID-19. Assay used: immunoSEQ multiplex PCR; TCRdb lists only in-frame clones, some missing. Among about 210,000 clones, 83% were seen once, and the ten largest hold under 3%. Sequencing was carried out using peripheral blood. The source of these receptors is a woman between 40 and 55 years old with active or convalescent COVID-19. The CDR3 runs from the conserved cysteine through the conserved F or W. A D gene is named only where the DNA matches it firmly. Some rows have no size entry. The others give once, few or many, or a class for an expanded clone.

j_call	v_call	d_call	clone_size	cdr3_nt	cdr3_aa
TRBJ2-3	TRBV5-1	TRBD2	.	TGCGCCAGCAGCGGGGGACTAGCGGGAGGGGCAGATACGCAGTATTTT	CASSGGLAGGADTQYF
TRBJ1-2	TRBV30	TRBD1	.	TGTGCCTGGGCCGGACAGGGAGGTTTAGGCTACACCTTC	CAWAGQGGLGYTF
TRBJ1-3	TRBV30	TRBD1	.	TGTGCCTTCCGGACAGGGGATGAGGACACCATATATTTT	CAFRTGDEDTIYF
TRBJ2-5	TRBV18	.	.	TGTGCCAGCTCACCAGGGGAACACGGAGGAGAGACCCAGTACTTC	CASSPGEHGGETQYF
TRBJ1-2	TRBV29-1	.	.	TGCAGCGTTGAAGATCCGGGGAACTATGGCTACACCTTC	CSVEDPGNYGYTF
TRBJ2-2	TRBV3-1/TRBV3-2	.	.	TGTGCCAGCAGCCGCGGACATGGCACCGGGGAGCTGTTTTTT	CASSRGHGTGELFF
TRBJ1-1	TRBV13	.	.	TGTGCCAGCAGCTTTAGGGGCGAGAACACTGAAGCTTTCTTT	CASSFRGENTEAFF
TRBJ1-5	TRBV28	.	.	TGTGCCAGCAGTGACGGGGGGGCAGGACAGCCCCAGCATTTT	CASSDGGAGQPQHF
TRBJ1-1	TRBV19	TRBD1	.	TGTGCCAGTACTCAACAGACAGGGGACGCGGCTTTCTTT	CASTQQTGDAAFF
TRBJ1-3	TRBV29-1	.	.	TGCAGCGTTCAGGCGAGCTCTGGAAACACCATATATTTT	CSVQASSGNTIYF
TRBJ1-6	TRBV14	TRBD1	.	TGTGCCAGCAGCCCGCACACCGGGACAGGAGATTCACCCCTCCACTTT	CASSPHTGTGDSPLHF
TRBJ1-2	TRBV19	.	.	TGTGCCAGTAAGATTGACAGCATAAACTATGGCTACACCTTC	CASKIDSINYGYTF
TRBJ2-7	TRBV25-1	.	.	TGTGCCAGCAGTGACCAAGCCGGGACATCAACCCGTAACGAGCAGTACTTC	CASSDQAGTSTRNEQYF
TRBJ2-1	TRBV4-2	TRBD2	.	TGTGCCAGCAGCCATCCCAGCCGGGGGGATGAGCAGTTCTTC	CASSHPSRGDEQFF
TRBJ1-1	TRBV19	.	.	TGTGCCAGTATGAAGGGACACCGTAACACTGAAGCTTTCTTT	CASMKGHRNTEAFF
TRBJ1-6	TRBV5-1	TRBD1	.	TGCGCCAGCAGACCACAGGGGGATAATTCACCCCTCCACTTT	CASRPQGDNSPLHF
TRBJ2-4	TRBV6-5	.	.	TGTGCCATCTCACAGGGGCCCGGGGGAAACATTCAGTACTTC	CAISQGPGGNIQYF
TRBJ2-7	TRBV2	.	many	TGTGCCAGCAAGGGAGGGGGGGGACCCTACGAGCAGTACTTC	CASKGGGGPYEQYF
TRBJ2-5	TRBV6-6	TRBD1	.	TGTGCCAGCAGTCTATTGGCGGGGACAGGGGGCGATGGGACCCAGTACTTC	CASSLLAGTGGDGTQYF
TRBJ1-2	TRBV19	.	.	TGTGCCAGTAGTATAGGAGGGCAGGGGTATGGCTACACCTTC	CASSIGGQGYGYTF
TRBJ1-6	TRBV19	.	once	TGTGCCAGTAGTATGACAGGTGTCAGCTCCTATAATTCACCCCTCCACTTT	CASSMTGVSSYNSPLHF
TRBJ1-1	TRBV29-1	.	.	TGCAGCGTTGTTGGGGCCCGGGACACTGAAGCTTTCTTT	CSVVGARDTEAFF
TRBJ1-1	TRBV5-5	TRBD1	.	TGTGCCAGCAAACTAGACAGGGTCACTGAAGCTTTCTTT	CASKLDRVTEAFF
TRBJ1-1	TRBV14	.	few	TGTGCCAGCAGCCATCGGGGATGGACTGAAGCTTTCTTT	CASSHRGWTEAFF
TRBJ2-1	TRBV3-1/TRBV3-2	TRBD2	.	TGTGCCAGCAGTCATCGGCGGCGGGGGACTTACAATGAGCAGTTCTTC	CASSHRRRGTYNEQFF
TRBJ1-1	TRBV19	.	.	TGTGCCAGTAGGAACCCATGGACAGCCACTGAAGCTTTCTTT	CASRNPWTATEAFF
TRBJ2-3	TRBV3-1/TRBV3-2	TRBD2	.	TGTGCCAGCAGCCAAGGACTAGCGGGTAACACAGATACGCAGTATTTT	CASSQGLAGNTDTQYF